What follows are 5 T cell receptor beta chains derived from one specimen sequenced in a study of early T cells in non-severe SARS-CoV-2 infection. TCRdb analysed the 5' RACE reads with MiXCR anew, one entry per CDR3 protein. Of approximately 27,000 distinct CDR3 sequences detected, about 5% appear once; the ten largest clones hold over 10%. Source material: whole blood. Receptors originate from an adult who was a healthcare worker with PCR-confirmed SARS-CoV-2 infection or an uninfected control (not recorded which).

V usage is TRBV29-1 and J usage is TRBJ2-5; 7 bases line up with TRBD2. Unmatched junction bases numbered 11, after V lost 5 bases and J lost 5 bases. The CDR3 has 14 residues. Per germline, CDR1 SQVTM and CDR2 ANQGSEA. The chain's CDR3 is CSVHGRSTVETQYF. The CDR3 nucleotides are TGCAGCGTTCACGGGAGGTCAACCGTGGAGACCCAGTACTTC.

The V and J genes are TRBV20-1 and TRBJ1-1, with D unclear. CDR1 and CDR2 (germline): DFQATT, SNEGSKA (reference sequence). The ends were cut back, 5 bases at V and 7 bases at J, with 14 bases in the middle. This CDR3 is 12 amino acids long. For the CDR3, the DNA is TGCAGTGCTGGTAAACAGCGGCTTGAAGCTTTCTTT. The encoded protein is CSAGKQRLEAFF.

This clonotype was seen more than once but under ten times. The CDR3 reads CATSRDPRDYNSPLHF. CDR3 sequence (DNA): TGTGCCACCAGCAGAGATCCCAGGGATTATAATTCACCCCTCCACTTT. The chain is built from TRBV15 and TRBJ1-6; possibly TRBD1 for D (5 bases). Germline loops: CDR1 LNHNV, CDR2 YYDKDF (reference sequence). This CDR3 region has 16 residues. The V and J ends lost 0 bases and 4 bases respectively, with 10 bases between them. Full variable domain (outside the CDR3, taken from reference TRBV15 and TRBJ1-6): DAMVIQNPRYQVTQFGKPVTLSCSQTLNHNVMYWYQQKSSQAPKLLFHYYDKDFNNEADTPDNFQSRRPNTSFCFLDIRSPGLGDTAMYLCATSRDPRDYNSPLHFGNGTRLTVT.

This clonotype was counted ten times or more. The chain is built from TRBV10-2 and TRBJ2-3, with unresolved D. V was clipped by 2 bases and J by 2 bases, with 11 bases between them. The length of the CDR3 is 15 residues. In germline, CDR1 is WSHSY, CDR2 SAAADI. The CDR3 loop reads CASSENSPDTDTQYF. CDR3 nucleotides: TGCGCCAGCAGTGAGAACAGCCCCGACACAGATACGCAGTATTTT.

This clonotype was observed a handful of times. The CDR3 DNA reads TGTGCCAGCAGCACAGAGTCCCAGGGCAGCGAGCAGTACTTC. Its translation: CASSTESQGSEQYF. The rearrangement joins TRBV6-6 to TRBJ2-7, with D maybe TRBD1 (5 bases). Looked up from germline, CDR1 is MNHNY and CDR2 is SVGAGI (reference sequence). The CDR3 has 14 residues. The germline V and J ends were trimmed by 6 bases and 6 bases, with 18 bases remaining between them.